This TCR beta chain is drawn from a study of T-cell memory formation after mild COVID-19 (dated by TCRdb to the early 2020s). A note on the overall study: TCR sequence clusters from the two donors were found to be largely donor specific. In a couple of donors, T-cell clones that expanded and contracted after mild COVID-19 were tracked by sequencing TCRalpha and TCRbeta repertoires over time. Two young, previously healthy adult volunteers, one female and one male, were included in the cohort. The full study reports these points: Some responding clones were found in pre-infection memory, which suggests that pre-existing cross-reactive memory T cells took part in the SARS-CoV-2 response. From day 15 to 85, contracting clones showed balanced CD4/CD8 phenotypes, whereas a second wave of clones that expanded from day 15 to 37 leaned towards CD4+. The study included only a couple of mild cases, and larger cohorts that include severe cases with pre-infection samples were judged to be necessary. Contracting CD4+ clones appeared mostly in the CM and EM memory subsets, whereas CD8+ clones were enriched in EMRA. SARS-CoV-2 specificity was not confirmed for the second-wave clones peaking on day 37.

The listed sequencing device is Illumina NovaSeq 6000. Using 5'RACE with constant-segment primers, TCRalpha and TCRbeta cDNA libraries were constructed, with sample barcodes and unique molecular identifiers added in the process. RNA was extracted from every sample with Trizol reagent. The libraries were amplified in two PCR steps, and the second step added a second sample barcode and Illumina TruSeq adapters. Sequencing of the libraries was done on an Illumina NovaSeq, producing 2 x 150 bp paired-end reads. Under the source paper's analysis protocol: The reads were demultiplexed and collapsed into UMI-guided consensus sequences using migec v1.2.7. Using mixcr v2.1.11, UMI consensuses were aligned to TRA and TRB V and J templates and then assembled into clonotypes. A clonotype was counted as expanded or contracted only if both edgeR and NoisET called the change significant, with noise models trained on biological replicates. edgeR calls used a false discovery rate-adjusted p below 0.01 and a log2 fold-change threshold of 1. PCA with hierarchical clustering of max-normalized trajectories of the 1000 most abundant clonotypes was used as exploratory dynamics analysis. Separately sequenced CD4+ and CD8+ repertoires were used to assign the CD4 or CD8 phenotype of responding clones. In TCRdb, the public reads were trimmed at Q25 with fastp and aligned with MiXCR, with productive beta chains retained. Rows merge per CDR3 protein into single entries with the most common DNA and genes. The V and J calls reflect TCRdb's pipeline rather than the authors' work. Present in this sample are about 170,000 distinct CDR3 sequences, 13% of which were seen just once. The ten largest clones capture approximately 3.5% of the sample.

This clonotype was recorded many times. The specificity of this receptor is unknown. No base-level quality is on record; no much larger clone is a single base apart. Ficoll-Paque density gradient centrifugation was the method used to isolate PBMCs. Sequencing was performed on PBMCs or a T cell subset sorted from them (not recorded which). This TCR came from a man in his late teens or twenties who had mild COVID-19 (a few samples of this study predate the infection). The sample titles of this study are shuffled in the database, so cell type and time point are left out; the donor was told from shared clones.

The nucleotide sequence is given as TGTGCCAGCAGCTTGAGTATCAGGGGACTGGATGAAAAACTGTTTTTT. Its amino acids are CASSLSIRGLDEKLFF. This chain is built from TRBV5-5 and TRBJ1-4; the D segment could be TRBD1, given 6 matching bases. The V and J ends are trimmed by 1 base and 6 bases, leaving 16 bases between them. From the cysteine through the phenylalanine, the CDR3 covers 16 amino acids. Only CDR3 DNA remains: 48 bases, in frame from the first base. The CDR1 and CDR2 encoded by the germline V gene (reference sequence) are SGHKS and YYEKEE.